This T cell receptor beta chain stems from a study of blood T cell repertoires in COVID-19. Study overall: The analysed material was cDNA or gDNA that came from T cells, B-cell-depleted T cells, or PBMCs.

The CDR3 is 13 residues long. Deletions cut 4 bases from V and 9 bases from J, with 10 bases between. Germline V gives CDR1 SGHDN, CDR2 FVKESK. Produced via immunoSEQ multiplex PCR; TCRdb's table is partial and in-frame only. The sample holds some 140,000 clones, around three quarters seen once. The rearrangement joins TRBV14 to TRBJ1-6; D perhaps matches TRBD1 (5 bases). The sequence was obtained from a man aged 80 or over with acute or convalescent COVID-19. Sequencing input: peripheral blood. CDR3 nucleotide sequence: TGTGCCAGCAGCCCCCGGGGGGGTTCACCCCTCCACTTT. This codes for CASSPRGGSPLHF.